The 9 T cell receptor beta chains below were found in one sample sequenced in a study of T cells in Graves' hyperthyroidism and ophthalmopathy (dated by TCRdb to 2018 to 2020). Library preparation employed multiplex PCR. The instrument was an Illumina HiSeq 2000. The TCR beta CDR3 regions were amplified from RNA transcripts. For the first round of RT-PCR on the TCR CDR3, the HTBI primer set was used together with the Qiagen OneStep RT-PCR kit. TCRdb trimmed public reads at Q25 via fastp, called clones via MiXCR and kept in-frame beta chains. Rows with one shared CDR3 protein collapse into an entry with the most common genes and DNA. The sample table contains about 340,000 distinct CDR3 sequences; only one count was recorded for 21% of them. The top ten hold about 50% of the sample. The sequenced material came from blood. The origin of the receptors is a woman aged 50 to 60 with Graves' hyperthyroidism.

Many counts were recorded for this clonotype. V gene TRBV6-2 or TRBV6-3 combines with J gene TRBJ2-1; 11 bases line up with TRBD2. V shed 6 bases and J 6 bases; nucleotides not matched to a gene: 10. Germline CDR1 reads MNHEY; CDR2 reads SVGEGT. The CDR3 length is 16 residues. CDR3 bases: TGTGCCAGCAGCCCTAGAACCGGGACTAGCGGCAATGAGCAGTTCTTC. Translation: CASSPRTGTSGNEQFF.

There are many counts of this clonotype. The V and J genes are TRBV5-1 and TRBJ2-5, with D perhaps TRBD1 (6 bases). Per the germline V gene, CDR1 is SGHRS and CDR2 is YFSETQ. V lost 2 bases to trimming and J lost 5 bases, with 10 bases between them. This CDR3 contains 13 residues. Written as DNA, the CDR3 is TGCGCCAGCAGCTTACAGGGTTCTGAGACCCAGTACTTC. Its translation is CASSLQGSETQYF.

This clonotype was observed a handful of times. CDR3 loop: CSARDSNSPGETQYF. The CDR3 DNA sequence: TGCAGTGCTAGAGATAGTAACAGTCCTGGGGAGACCCAGTACTTC. The chain couples TRBV20-1 to TRBJ2-5; D is unresolved. V gave up 0 bases and J gave up 5 bases, with 16 bases separating them. The CDR3 length is 15 residues. The germline gives CDR1 DFQATT, CDR2 SNEGSKA (reference sequence).

At least ten counts were recorded for this clonotype. The chain uses TRBV11-3 and TRBJ2-1, with D perhaps matching TRBD2 (6 bases). The CDR3 length is 16 residues. V lost 7 bases and J lost 6, with 22 bases in between. Per germline, CDR1 SGHNT and CDR2 YENEEA. CDR3 sequence: CASIRTGEKRVNEQFF. The DNA of the CDR3 is TGTGCCAGCATTAGGACGGGGGAAAAGAGGGTCAATGAGCAGTTCTTC.

This clonotype has at least ten counts. This chain links TRBV20-1 with TRBJ2-7; D may be TRBD1 (6 bases). Between the trimmed V and J ends, which lost 6 bases and 1 base, there was a span of 19 bases. The CDR3 spans 15 residues. Germline values: CDR1 DFQATT, CDR2 SNEGSKA (reference sequence). This chain's CDR3 is CSANRDGRRSYEQYF. The CDR3, as DNA: TGCAGTGCCAACAGGGATGGGCGAAGGTCCTACGAGCAGTACTTC.

This clonotype was seen a handful of times. The chain combines TRBV10-3 with TRBJ1-6; 8 bases align to TRBD1. Germline trimming cut 5 bases from V and 7 bases from J; bases unmatched to any gene: 4. CDR3 length: 14 residues. CDR1 and CDR2 (germline): ENHRY, SYGVKD. CDR3 DNA: TGTGCCATCAGTCAAGGACAGGGCAATTCACCCCTCCACTTT. Residues: CAISQGQGNSPLHF.

V usage is TRBV12-3 or TRBV12-4 and J usage is TRBJ1-1, with 8 positions matching TRBD1. This CDR3 spans 15 amino acids. V gave up 3 bases and J gave up 7 bases; unmatched junction bases: 10. DNA for the CDR3: TGTGCCAGCAGTTTCGGGACAGGAGGTTTTGGTGAAGCTTTCTTT. Encoded protein: CASSFGTGGFGEAFF.

This clonotype has a count of ten or more. The chain carries TRBV2 and TRBJ2-7; a possible D gene is TRBD2 (6 bases). The CDR3 is 14 residues long. Trimming removed 6 bases from V and 0 bases from J, with 12 bases in between. Germline CDR1 reads SNHLY; CDR2 reads FYNNEI. Here the CDR3 DNA reads TGTGCCAGCAGGGACGGGACTTACTCCTACGAGCAGTACTTC. It yields the protein CASRDGTYSYEQYF.

V usage is TRBV10-3 and J usage is TRBJ2-3; maybe TRBD2 (7 bases). The V gene lost 4 bases and the J gene lost 0 bases, with 17 bases spanning the gap. CDR1 is ENHRY and CDR2 is SYGVKD in the germline V gene. The CDR3 has 17 residues. The CDR3, as DNA: TGTGCCATCAGTGGAGGGGGGGTCTCCTCTAGCACAGATACGCAGTATTTT. This encodes CAISGGGVSSSTDTQYF.